This is a list of T cell receptor beta chains from one sample in a study of blood T cell repertoires in COVID-19. TCRdb keeps only in-frame clones here, not all; method: immunoSEQ multiplex PCR. This table holds around 130,000 clones, approximately 84% found once. Sequencing was performed on peripheral blood. These receptor sequences come from a human donor in a cohort sampled during active COVID-19. The CDR3 runs from the conserved cysteine through the conserved F or W. The D gene is left open where the match is weak. Part of the rows lack a size; the others show once, few, many or a class for expanded clones.

J: TRBJ2-7
size: NA
D: NA
V: TRBV9
DNA: TGTGCCAGCAGCGTAGCTACTTCCGACAGCCCTCGGTACTTC
CDR3: CASSVATSDSPRYF

J: TRBJ2-2
size: NA
D: TRBD2
V: TRBV6-5
DNA: TGTGCCAGCAGGGTAGCGGGGGGGAACACCGGGGAGCTGTTTTTT
CDR3: CASRVAGGNTGELFF

J: TRBJ1-5
size: NA
D: NA
V: TRBV30
DNA: TGTGCCTGGAGTGCCGGGAGAAGTCAGCCCCAGCATTTT
CDR3: CAWSAGRSQPQHF

J: TRBJ2-5
size: once
D: NA
V: TRBV5-1
DNA: TGCGCCAGCAGCTTGGGCGAGAACCAAGAGACCCAGTACTTC
CDR3: CASSLGENQETQYF

J: TRBJ1-2
size: many
D: NA
V: TRBV19
DNA: TGTGCCAGTAGTCCCCGGAGGGCGCGAGGCTACACCTTC
CDR3: CASSPRRARGYTF

J: TRBJ1-3
size: NA
D: NA
V: TRBV14
DNA: TGTGCCAGCAGCCAGGCGTGGGGGCATGGTGGAAACACCATATATTTT
CDR3: CASSQAWGHGGNTIYF

J: TRBJ2-3
size: NA
D: NA
V: TRBV10-1
DNA: TGCGCCGACCGGTCGGAGGGGCGTAACACAGATACGCAGTATTTT
CDR3: CADRSEGRNTDTQYF

J: TRBJ2-4
size: NA
D: NA
V: TRBV5-1
DNA: TGCGCCAGCAGCCCGGGGCAGGGGTGGAACATTCAGTACTTC
CDR3: CASSPGQGWNIQYF

J: TRBJ1-2
size: NA
D: NA
V: TRBV5-5
DNA: TGTGCCAGCAGCTCTGGCGGGGCGACTGGCTATGGCTACACCTTC
CDR3: CASSSGGATGYGYTF

J: TRBJ2-5
size: NA
D: TRBD1
V: TRBV25-1
DNA: TGTGCCAGCAGTGATAGGGACAGGGGAGGGACCCAGTACTTC
CDR3: CASSDRDRGGTQYF

J: TRBJ1-2
size: NA
D: TRBD1
V: TRBV12-3/TRBV12-4
DNA: TGTGCCAGTTCTCCGGGACAGGTCTATGGCTACACCTTC
CDR3: CASSPGQVYGYTF

J: TRBJ2-2
size: NA
D: TRBD1
V: TRBV3-1/TRBV3-2
DNA: TGTGCCAGCAGCCAGAGGACAGGGGGCCGCACCGGGGAGCTGTTTTTT
CDR3: CASSQRTGGRTGELFF

J: TRBJ1-2
size: NA
D: NA
V: TRBV7-9
DNA: TGTGCCAGCAGCTTCGCCCTAGGGGACATTGGCTACACCTTC
CDR3: CASSFALGDIGYTF

J: TRBJ2-2
size: NA
D: NA
V: TRBV5-1
DNA: TGCGCCAGCAGCTTGGCTCCGACAGGGAACACCGGGGAGCTGTTTTTT
CDR3: CASSLAPTGNTGELFF

J: TRBJ2-3
size: NA
D: TRBD2
V: TRBV11-2
DNA: TGTGCCAGCAGCTTAGGGGCGGGGGTTAGCACAGATACGCAGTATTTT
CDR3: CASSLGAGVSTDTQYF

J: TRBJ1-4
size: NA
D: TRBD1
V: TRBV28
DNA: TGTGCCAGCAGGACCACCGGGACAGGGAATGAAAAACTGTTTTTT
CDR3: CASRTTGTGNEKLFF

J: TRBJ2-2
size: NA
D: NA
V: TRBV18
DNA: TGTGCCAGCTCACCTCGGCGCGGAAACGGGGAGCTGTTTTTT
CDR3: CASSPRRGNGELFF

J: TRBJ1-2
size: few
D: NA
V: TRBV30
DNA: TGTGCCTGGAGTGTTGACAGGTTTGGCTACACCTTC
CDR3: CAWSVDRFGYTF

J: TRBJ1-4
size: once
D: NA
V: TRBV13
DNA: TGTGCCAGCAGCTCTGCAGAGGCAACTAATGAAAAACTGTTTTTT
CDR3: CASSSAEATNEKLFF

J: TRBJ2-3
size: NA
D: NA
V: TRBV30
DNA: TGTGCCTGGAGTCTAGGGACTGGCACAGATACGCAGTATTTT
CDR3: CAWSLGTGTDTQYF

J: TRBJ1-1
size: NA
D: NA
V: TRBV19
DNA: TGTGCCAGTACGGAGGGGCCAATCATGAACACTGAAGCTTTCTTT
CDR3: CASTEGPIMNTEAFF

J: TRBJ1-5
size: NA
D: NA
V: TRBV19
DNA: TGTGCCAGTATCCCAGGGTCAAATAGCAATCAGCCCCAGCATTTT
CDR3: CASIPGSNSNQPQHF

J: TRBJ1-1
size: NA
D: TRBD1
V: TRBV12-5
DNA: TGTGCTAGTGGCCTCTACGGGACAGAGCCGCCGGAAGCTTTCTTT
CDR3: CASGLYGTEPPEAFF

J: TRBJ1-5
size: NA
D: NA
V: TRBV7-9
DNA: TGTGCCAGCAGCTTACACTCGGGGAGAAGCAATCAGCCCCAGCATTTT
CDR3: CASSLHSGRSNQPQHF

J: TRBJ2-5
size: NA
D: NA
V: TRBV11-2
DNA: TGTGCCAGCAGCTTGACCCCGAGGGAGACCCAGTACTTC
CDR3: CASSLTPRETQYF

J: TRBJ1-2
size: NA
D: NA
V: TRBV4-2
DNA: TGTGCCAGCAGCTCCGAGGGGGTTGGCTACACCTTC
CDR3: CASSSEGVGYTF

J: TRBJ1-2
size: NA
D: TRBD1
V: TRBV7-2
DNA: TGTGCCAGCAGCTTGGGACAGGGTGGCTACACCTTC
CDR3: CASSLGQGGYTF

J: TRBJ2-5
size: NA
D: NA
V: TRBV7-9
DNA: TGTGCCAGCAGCTTAGTGGGGGACATCCAAGAGACCCAGTACTTC
CDR3: CASSLVGDIQETQYF

J: TRBJ1-2
size: NA
D: NA
V: TRBV5-6
DNA: TGTGCCAGCAGCCAGGGAACAGAAGATGGCTACACCTTC
CDR3: CASSQGTEDGYTF

J: TRBJ2-2
size: NA
D: TRBD1
V: TRBV28
DNA: TGTGCCAGCATCACAGGGGGCACCGGGGAGCTGTTTTTT
CDR3: CASITGGTGELFF

J: TRBJ2-4
size: NA
D: NA
V: TRBV18
DNA: TGTGCCAGCTCATTCGGACAGCCTCCGGAGTACTTC
CDR3: CASSFGQPPEYF

J: TRBJ1-2
size: NA
D: NA
V: TRBV25-1
DNA: TGTGCCAGCAGTGTGGTGGGGCATGGCTACACCTTC
CDR3: CASSVVGHGYTF

J: TRBJ2-2
size: NA
D: NA
V: TRBV5-4
DNA: TGTGCCAGCAGCACAGGGGGGGAGACCGGGGAGCTGTTTTTT
CDR3: CASSTGGETGELFF

J: TRBJ1-5
size: NA
D: NA
V: TRBV5-8
DNA: TGTGCCAGCAGCTTGGGACAGCCCGCTGCCGGCAATCAGCCCCAGCATTTT
CDR3: CASSLGQPAAGNQPQHF

J: TRBJ2-5
size: NA
D: TRBD1
V: TRBV6-6
DNA: TGTGCCAGCAGTGCGGGACAGGGGGGAGAGACCCAGTACTTC
CDR3: CASSAGQGGETQYF

J: TRBJ2-3
size: NA
D: TRBD2
V: TRBV9
DNA: TGTGCCAGCAGCGCCAGACTAGCGGGACGCACAGATACGCAGTATTTT
CDR3: CASSARLAGRTDTQYF

J: TRBJ2-3
size: NA
D: TRBD1
V: TRBV10-3
DNA: TGTGCCATCAGGGGACAGGAGTACACAGATACGCAGTATTTT
CDR3: CAIRGQEYTDTQYF

J: TRBJ1-2
size: NA
D: NA
V: TRBV6-1
DNA: TGTGCCAGCAGTGAAGCGGCAGGCACTAACTATGGCTACACCTTC
CDR3: CASSEAAGTNYGYTF

J: TRBJ2-3
size: NA
D: NA
V: TRBV7-8
DNA: TGTGCCAGCAGCCCGACAGGCAGCACAGATACGCAGTATTTT
CDR3: CASSPTGSTDTQYF

J: TRBJ2-3
size: NA
D: TRBD1
V: TRBV5-1
DNA: TGCGCCAGCAGCTTGGGACAGGGAGCAGATACGCAGTATTTT
CDR3: CASSLGQGADTQYF

J: TRBJ2-2
size: many
D: NA
V: TRBV4-1
DNA: TGCGCCAGCAGCCAAGGGGGCTACACCGGGGAGCTGTTTTTT
CDR3: CASSQGGYTGELFF

J: TRBJ2-6
size: once
D: NA
V: TRBV19
DNA: TGTGCCAGTAGCCCGAGTACTGGGGCCAACGTCCTGACTTTC
CDR3: CASSPSTGANVLTF

J: TRBJ1-2
size: few
D: NA
V: TRBV10-2
DNA: TGCGCCAGCAGTGAAGAGTATGGCTACACCTTC
CDR3: CASSEEYGYTF

J: TRBJ2-7
size: NA
D: TRBD2
V: TRBV3-1/TRBV3-2
DNA: TGTGCCAGCAGTGTTTCCCTAGCGGCTTCCTACGAGCAGTACTTC
CDR3: CASSVSLAASYEQYF

J: TRBJ1-2
size: NA
D: TRBD1
V: TRBV6-6
DNA: TGTGCCAGCAGTTACGCGGGGGGACAGGGAGATAATGGCTACACCTTC
CDR3: CASSYAGGQGDNGYTF

J: TRBJ2-7
size: once
D: TRBD1
V: TRBV5-1
DNA: TGCGCCAGCAGCTCGACAGGGAACGAGCAGTACTTC
CDR3: CASSSTGNEQYF

J: TRBJ1-4
size: NA
D: TRBD1
V: TRBV15
DNA: TGTGCCACCAGCAGAGATGCAGCGGCAGGGGGAGAAAAACTGTTTTTT
CDR3: CATSRDAAAGGEKLFF

J: TRBJ2-6
size: few
D: NA
V: TRBV15
DNA: TGTGCCACCAGCCCGGGACAAGCCGCCTCTGGGGCCAACGTCCTGACTTTC
CDR3: CATSPGQAASGANVLTF

J: TRBJ1-1
size: NA
D: TRBD1
V: TRBV12-3/TRBV12-4
DNA: TGTGCCAGCACCGGACAGGGTAGCGCTGAAGCTTTCTTT
CDR3: CASTGQGSAEAFF